Here is one T cell receptor beta chain with its context. Its antigen is as yet unknown. This sample stems from a study of shared clonotypes between healthy human individuals. Study conclusions and caveats: Estimated clonotype richness was generally higher in naive than memory subsets.

The method was immunoSEQ multiplex PCR; TCRdb's version includes in-frame clones alone and lacks a portion of them. The sample consists of approximately 500,000 clones, 95% to 97% of them appearing once. Germline CDR1 is SGHRS and CDR2 is YFSETQ. There are 15 residues in the CDR3. V was clipped by 2 bases and J by 7 bases; unmatched bases: 9. The chain couples TRBV5-1 to TRBJ2-1; TRBD2 matches at 7 bases. Material: naive CD4+ T cells sorted from blood. Regarding subset: CD45RA+ positively selected. This clonotype originated in a woman aged 25 to 39 in good health. The CDR3 DNA sequence: TGCGCCAGCAGCTTCATCAGCGGGGTAGGAAATGAGCAGTTCTTC. Protein: CASSFISGVGNEQFF.